This T cell receptor (beta chain) was identified during a study of technical replicates of blood from a handful of donors. V lost 0 bases, J lost 1 base, and 9 bases lay in between. Per germline, CDR1 SEHNR and CDR2 FQNEAQ (reference sequence). This CDR3 contains 15 residues. This clone was seen only once. Repertoires were generated with immunoSEQ multiplex PCR, while TCRdb's copy carries only in-frame clones and drops some. The repertoire has 65,000 to 85,000 clones, 92% of them found once; the top ten carry roughly 0.37%. The chain has TRBV7-9 and TRBJ2-5, with D maybe TRBD1 (5 bases). The sequence derives from a human donor in good health. Input material: T cells isolated from PBMCs. The CDR3 loop is CASSLAFTGQETQYF. The CDR3 DNA follows: TGTGCCAGCAGCTTAGCGTTTACAGGCCAAGAGACCCAGTACTTC. The full variable domain, in which reference TRBV7-9 and TRBJ2-5 provide the parts outside the CDR3, is DTGVSQNPRHKITKRGQNVTFRCDPISEHNRLYWYRQTLGQGPEFLTYFQNEAQLEKSRLLSDRFSAERPKGSFSTLEIQRTEQGDSAMYLCASSLAFTGQETQYFGPGTRLLVL.